This T cell receptor (beta chain) was sequenced for a study of identical twins. Findings and limits, study-wide: When twins shared out-of-frame alpha sequences, those sequences had excess low generation probability.

About this clonotype: Its antigen remains unknown.

Carrying unique molecular identifiers, the cDNA also gained a universal primer site through template switching. A single record per CDR3 protein comes from TCRdb applying MiXCR to the 5' RACE reads. The sample has a few hundred thousand distinct CDR3 sequences; 7% to 9.5% are singletons. The CDR3 is made up of 13 amino acids. V shed 8 bases and J shed 6 bases, with 14 bases lying between them. The germline CDR1 and CDR2 sequences are SEHNR and FQNEAQ (reference sequence). The receptor's source is a woman aged 45-59 years in good health. V and J are TRBV7-9 and TRBJ1-3, with D tentatively TRBD1 (6 bases). Source material: naive T cells sorted from blood. The CDR3 DNA sequence: TGTGCCAGCGAGGGGGGCTCGGCAAACACCATATATTTT. This sequence encodes CASEGGSANTIYF.